Presented here are 10 T cell receptor beta chains from one specimen sequenced in a study of technical replicates of blood from several donors (dated by TCRdb to the late 2010s). Libraries were made using the immunoSEQ multiplex PCR assay. Drawn from immuneACCESS, this table holds only the in-frame rearrangements with V and J called that TCRdb kept. Clones are partly lost; checked studies trace under half to an unresolved V gene and leave the rest unexplained. The sample table records tens of thousands of clones; 85% to 95% of these occur just once. About 4.7% of the sample belongs to the ten largest clones. The sample comprised PBMCs. These receptors all come from a human donor in good health. Some clones in this sample may be carry-over from other donors' samples.

The CDR3 sequence is CASSQEGRGPRDTIYF. The CDR3, as DNA: TGTGCCAGCAGCCAAGAAGGCAGGGGCCCAAGGGACACCATATATTTT. V and J are TRBV4-2 and TRBJ1-3; TRBD1 is a possible D gene (6 bases). Deletions cut 0 bases from V and 8 bases from J, with 17 bases between. The CDR3 spans 16 residues. Per the germline V gene, CDR1 is LGHNA and CDR2 is YNFKEQ.

The chain combines TRBV7-9 with TRBJ2-7; TRBD1 matches at 7 bases. V lost 2 bases and J lost 4; bases outside the gene matches: 5. CDR1 is SEHNR, CDR2 FQNEAQ, per germline (reference sequence). The CDR3 is 14 residues long. CDR3 DNA: TGTGCCAGCAGCTTATTGGCAGGGGGTTACGAGCAGTACTTC. This codes for CASSLLAGGYEQYF.

V usage is TRBV10-3 and J usage is TRBJ1-1; D might be TRBD1 (6 bases). From germline, CDR1 is ENHRY and CDR2 SYGVKD. The length of the CDR3 is 15 residues. V was shortened by 7 bases and J by 2 bases, with 17 bases between the two germline ends. DNA of the CDR3: TGTGCCATCACCAAAAATCCGGGGGGCAACACTGAAGCTTTCTTT. Residues: CAITKNPGGNTEAFF.

This chain links TRBV5-1 with TRBJ2-3, with 8 bases aligning to TRBD1. V lost 3 bases and J lost 0; bases outside the gene matches: 3. The CDR3 extends over 15 amino acids. Per germline, CDR1 SGHRS and CDR2 YFSETQ. The chain's CDR3 is CASSYRDRSTDTQYF. CDR3 nucleotides: TGCGCCAGCAGCTACCGGGACAGGAGCACAGATACGCAGTATTTT.

The V call is TRBV7-2, the J call TRBJ2-1, with D unresolved. CDR1 is SGHTA, CDR2 FQGNSA, per germline. The CDR3 runs to 15 residues. Trimming took off 4 bases at V and 0 bases at J, with 10 bases between the two ends. The CDR3 sequence is CASSSSVSSYNEQFF. The CDR3 coding sequence is TGTGCCAGCAGCTCGAGCGTAAGCTCCTACAATGAGCAGTTCTTC.

The chain carries TRBV27 and TRBJ1-2, with D maybe TRBD1 (6 bases). The CDR3 sequence is 16 residues long. V lost 5 bases and J lost 4, with 20 bases in between. Germline CDR1 MNHEY, CDR2 SMNVEV (reference sequence). CDR3 DNA sequence: TGTGCCAGCAGTCCCCGAGGGGGGGATTTAGTCTATGGCTACACCTTC. As protein: CASSPRGGDLVYGYTF.

The chain joins TRBV7-2 to TRBJ2-5; D remains unclear. The CDR3 extends over 12 amino acids. Germline V gene data show CDR1 as SGHTA and CDR2 as FQGNSA. V dropped 2 bases and J dropped 5 bases, with 6 bases sitting between them. The CDR3 here is CASSLFEETQYF. As DNA, the CDR3 is TGTGCCAGCAGCTTATTTGAGGAGACCCAGTACTTC.

The genes are TRBV18 and TRBJ1-2; D might be TRBD1 (5 bases). The CDR3 consists of 15 residues. Per germline, CDR1 KGHSH and CDR2 LQKENI. The germline V and J ends were trimmed by 2 bases and 4 bases, with 14 bases remaining between them. CDR3 in DNA: TGTGCCAGCTCACCATCCTCGGGGGACCTCTATGGCTACACCTTC. Translated: CASSPSSGDLYGYTF.

The V and J genes are TRBV2 and TRBJ1-6, with 7 bases lining up with TRBD1. CDR3 length: 16 residues. V was pared by 5 bases and J by 4 bases, with 8 bases of the junction left unmatched. The germline V gene encodes CDR1 SNHLY and CDR2 FYNNEI. The CDR3 DNA follows: TGTGCCAGCAGTTGGGGCCGGGGACAGTATAATTCACCCCTCCACTTT. It encodes CASSWGRGQYNSPLHF.

This clone was picked up one time. The genes are TRBV19 and TRBJ1-5; TRBD1 matches at 9 bases. The germline CDR1 and CDR2 sequences are LNHDA and SQIVND (reference sequence). V dropped 4 bases and J dropped 4; count of bases not matched to a gene: 5. The CDR3 consists of 15 residues. CDR3 nucleotide sequence: TGTGCCAGTAGTAGCAAGGACAGGGGAAATCAGCCCCAGCATTTT. Protein sequence: CASSSKDRGNQPQHF. Full variable domain (missing parts from reference TRBV19 and TRBJ1-5): DGGITQSPKYLFRKEGQNVTLSCEQNLNHDAMYWYRQDPGQGLRLIYYSQIVNDFQKGDIAEGYSVSREKKESFPLTVTSAQKNPTAFYLCASSSKDRGNQPQHFGDGTRLSIL.